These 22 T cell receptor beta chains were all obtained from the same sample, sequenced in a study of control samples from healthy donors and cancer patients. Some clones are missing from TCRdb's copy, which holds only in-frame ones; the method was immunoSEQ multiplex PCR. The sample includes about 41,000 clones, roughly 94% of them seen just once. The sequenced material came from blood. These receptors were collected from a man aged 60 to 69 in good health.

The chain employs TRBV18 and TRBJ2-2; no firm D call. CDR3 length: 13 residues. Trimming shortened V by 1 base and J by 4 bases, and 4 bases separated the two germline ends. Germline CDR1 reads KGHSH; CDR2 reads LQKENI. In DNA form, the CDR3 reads TGTGCCAGCTCACCACTAGCCACCGGGGAGCTGTTTTTT. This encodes CASSPLATGELFF.

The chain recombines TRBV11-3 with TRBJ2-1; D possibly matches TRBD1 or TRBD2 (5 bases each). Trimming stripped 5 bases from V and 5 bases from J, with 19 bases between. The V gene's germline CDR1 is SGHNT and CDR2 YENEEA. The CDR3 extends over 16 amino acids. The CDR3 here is CASSPGSLNLNNEQFF. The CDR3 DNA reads TGTGCCAGCAGCCCAGGGAGCCTAAATCTAAACAATGAGCAGTTCTTC.

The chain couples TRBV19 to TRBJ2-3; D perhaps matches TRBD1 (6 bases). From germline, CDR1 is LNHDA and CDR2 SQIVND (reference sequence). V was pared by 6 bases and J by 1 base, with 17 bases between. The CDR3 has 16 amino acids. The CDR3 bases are TGTGCCAGTAGAGAAGGTTTAGGGGGAGGCACAGATACGCAGTATTTT. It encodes CASREGLGGGTDTQYF.

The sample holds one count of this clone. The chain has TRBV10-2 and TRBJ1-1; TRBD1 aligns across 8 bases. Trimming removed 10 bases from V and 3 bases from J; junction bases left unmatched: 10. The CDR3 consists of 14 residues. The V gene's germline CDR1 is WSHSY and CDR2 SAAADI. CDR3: CATQGVIMYTEAFF. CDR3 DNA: TGCGCCACACAGGGGGTAATCATGTACACTGAAGCTTTCTTT.

The CDR3 loop reads CASSPDEGSGELFF. DNA of the CDR3: TGCGCCAGCAGCCCGGACGAAGGGTCGGGGGAGCTGTTTTTT. The V and J genes are TRBV5-1 and TRBJ2-2; no firm D call. The CDR3 spans 14 residues. The ends were cut back, 4 bases at V and 8 bases at J, with 15 bases in the middle. CDR1 and CDR2 (germline): SGHRS, YFSETQ.

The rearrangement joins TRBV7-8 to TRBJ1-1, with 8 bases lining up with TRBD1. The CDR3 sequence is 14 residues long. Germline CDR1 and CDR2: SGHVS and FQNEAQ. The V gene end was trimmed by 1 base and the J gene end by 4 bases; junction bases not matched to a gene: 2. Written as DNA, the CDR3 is TGTGCCAGCAGCTTAGACAGGGGGGTCACTGAAGCTTTCTTT. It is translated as CASSLDRGVTEAFF.

The CDR3 region has the DNA TGTGCCAGCAGCTCGGAAGCGGGGAGAGCCCCAGATACGCAGTATTTT. The encoded protein is CASSSEAGRAPDTQYF. The chain has TRBV7-3 and TRBJ2-3; 7 bases are shared with TRBD2. V was clipped by 4 bases and J by 4 bases; unmatched bases: 11. Germline V gene lookup returns CDR1 SGHTA and CDR2 FQGTGA. CDR3 length equals 16 residues.

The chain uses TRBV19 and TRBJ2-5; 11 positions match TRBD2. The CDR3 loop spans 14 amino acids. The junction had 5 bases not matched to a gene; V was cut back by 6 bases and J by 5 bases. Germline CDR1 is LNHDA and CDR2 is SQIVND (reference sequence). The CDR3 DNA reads TGTGCCAGTAGGAAAATAGCGGGAGGGGAGACCCAGTACTTC. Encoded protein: CASRKIAGGETQYF.

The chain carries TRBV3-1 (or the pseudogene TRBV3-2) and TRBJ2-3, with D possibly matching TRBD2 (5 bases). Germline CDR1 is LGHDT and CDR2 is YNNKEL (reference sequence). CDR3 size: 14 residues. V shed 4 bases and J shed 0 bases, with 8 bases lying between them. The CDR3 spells CASSPRGSTDTQYF. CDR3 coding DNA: TGTGCCAGCAGCCCCAGAGGGAGCACAGATACGCAGTATTTT.

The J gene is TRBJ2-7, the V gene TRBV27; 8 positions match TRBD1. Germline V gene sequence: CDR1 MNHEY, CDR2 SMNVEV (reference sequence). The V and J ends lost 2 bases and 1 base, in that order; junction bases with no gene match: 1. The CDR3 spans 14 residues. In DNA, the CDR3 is TGTGCCAGCAGTTTAAGGACAGGGTCCTACGAGCAGTACTTC. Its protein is CASSLRTGSYEQYF.

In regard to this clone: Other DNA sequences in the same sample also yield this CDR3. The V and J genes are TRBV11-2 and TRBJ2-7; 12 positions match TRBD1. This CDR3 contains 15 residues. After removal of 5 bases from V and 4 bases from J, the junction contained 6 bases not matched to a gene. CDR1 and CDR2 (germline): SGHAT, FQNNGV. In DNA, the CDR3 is TGTGCCAGCAGCCGTCGGGACAGGGGGCTTTACGAGCAGTACTTC. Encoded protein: CASSRRDRGLYEQYF.

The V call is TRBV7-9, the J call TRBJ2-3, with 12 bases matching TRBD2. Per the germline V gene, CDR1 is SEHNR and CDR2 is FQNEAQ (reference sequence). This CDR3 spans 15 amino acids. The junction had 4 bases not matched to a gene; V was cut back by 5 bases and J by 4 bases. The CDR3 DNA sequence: TGTGCCAGCAGCCAGACTAGCGGGGGCCCAGATACGCAGTATTTT. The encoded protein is CASSQTSGGPDTQYF.

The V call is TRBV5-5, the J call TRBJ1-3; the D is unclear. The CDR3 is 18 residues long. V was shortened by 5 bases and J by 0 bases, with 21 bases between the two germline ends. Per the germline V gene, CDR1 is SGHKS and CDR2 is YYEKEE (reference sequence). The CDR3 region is CASSPDGAPSISGNTIYF. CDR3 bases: TGTGCCAGCAGTCCGGACGGTGCCCCGTCAATCTCTGGAAACACCATATATTTT.

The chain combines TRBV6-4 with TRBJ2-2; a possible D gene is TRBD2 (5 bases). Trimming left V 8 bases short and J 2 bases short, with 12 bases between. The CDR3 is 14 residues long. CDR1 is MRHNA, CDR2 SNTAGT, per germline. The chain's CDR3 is CASRRGGNTGELFF. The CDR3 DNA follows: TGTGCCAGCCGTAGAGGAGGTAACACCGGGGAGCTGTTTTTT.

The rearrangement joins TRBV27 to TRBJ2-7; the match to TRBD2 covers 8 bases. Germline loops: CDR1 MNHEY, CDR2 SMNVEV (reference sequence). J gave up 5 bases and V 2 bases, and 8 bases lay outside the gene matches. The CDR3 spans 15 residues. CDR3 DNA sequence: TGTGCCAGCAGTTTAGGGGCGGGGGGTGTAGACGAGCAGTACTTC. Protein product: CASSLGAGGVDEQYF.

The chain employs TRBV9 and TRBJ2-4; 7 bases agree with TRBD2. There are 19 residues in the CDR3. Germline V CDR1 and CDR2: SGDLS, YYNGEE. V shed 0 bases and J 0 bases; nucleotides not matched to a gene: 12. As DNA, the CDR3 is TGTGCCAGCAGCGTAGCTAGTGGCGGGAGCGTCGGAGCCAAAAACATTCAGTACTTC. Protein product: CASSVASGGSVGAKNIQYF.

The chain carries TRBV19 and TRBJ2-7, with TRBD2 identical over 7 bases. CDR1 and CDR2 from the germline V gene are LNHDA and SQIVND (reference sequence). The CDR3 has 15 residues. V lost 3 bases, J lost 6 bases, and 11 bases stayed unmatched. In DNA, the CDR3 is TGTGCCAGTAGTATTGACGGACTAGATCCTCGCGAGCAGTACTTC. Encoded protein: CASSIDGLDPREQYF.

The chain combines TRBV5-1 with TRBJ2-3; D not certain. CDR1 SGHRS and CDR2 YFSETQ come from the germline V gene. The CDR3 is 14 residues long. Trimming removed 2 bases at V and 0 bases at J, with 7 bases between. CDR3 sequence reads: CASSFGPSTDTQYF. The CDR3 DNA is TGCGCCAGCAGCTTCGGGCCTAGCACAGATACGCAGTATTTT.

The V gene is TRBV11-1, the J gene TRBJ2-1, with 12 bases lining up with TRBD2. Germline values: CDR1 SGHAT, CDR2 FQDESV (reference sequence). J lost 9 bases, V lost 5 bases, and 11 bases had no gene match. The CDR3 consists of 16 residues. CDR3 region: CASSRRLAGAGGEQFF. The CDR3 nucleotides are TGTGCCAGCAGCCGACGACTAGCGGGAGCTGGAGGTGAGCAGTTCTTC.

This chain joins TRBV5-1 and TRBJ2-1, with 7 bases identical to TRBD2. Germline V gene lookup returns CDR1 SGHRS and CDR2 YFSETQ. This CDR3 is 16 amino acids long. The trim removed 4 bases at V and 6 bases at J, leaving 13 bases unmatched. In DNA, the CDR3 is TGCGCCAGCAGCAGAAACCTAGGCGGGAGTGGCAATGAGCAGTTCTTC. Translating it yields CASSRNLGGSGNEQFF.

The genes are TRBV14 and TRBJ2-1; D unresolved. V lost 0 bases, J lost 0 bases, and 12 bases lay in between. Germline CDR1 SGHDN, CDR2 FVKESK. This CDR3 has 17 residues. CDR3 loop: CASSQDSNWVSYNEQFF. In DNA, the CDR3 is TGTGCCAGCAGCCAAGATTCGAACTGGGTCTCCTACAATGAGCAGTTCTTC.

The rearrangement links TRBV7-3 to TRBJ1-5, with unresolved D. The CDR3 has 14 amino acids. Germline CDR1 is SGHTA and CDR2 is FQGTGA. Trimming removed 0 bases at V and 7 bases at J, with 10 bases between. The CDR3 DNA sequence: TGTGCCAGCAGCTTAACCCCCGGCGAACAGCCCCAGCATTTT. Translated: CASSLTPGEQPQHF. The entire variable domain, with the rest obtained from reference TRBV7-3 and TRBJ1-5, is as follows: GAGVSQTPSNKVTEKGKYVELRCDPISGHTALYWYRQSLGQGPEFLIYFQGTGAADDSGLPNDRFFAVRPEGSVSTLKIQRTERGDSAVYLCASSLTPGEQPQHFGDGTRLSIL.